This T cell receptor (beta chain) was found in a study of T cell changes during pregnancy in multiple sclerosis. CDR3 length equals 17 residues. Trimming removed 5 bases from V and 4 bases from J, with 21 bases in between. Germline lookup yields CDR1 SGHTA and CDR2 FQGTGA. Assay used: immunoSEQ multiplex PCR; TCRdb lists only in-frame clones, some missing. The sample has about 22,000 clones, 75% to 95% seen once; the top ten hold 0.6% to 0.85%. The material sequenced was CD4+ T cells from peripheral blood mononuclear cells, taken in the third trimester of pregnancy. The TCR sequence derives from a female donor in good health, enrolled as a control in a pregnancy study. The rearrangement uses TRBV7-3 and TRBJ2-1; D unresolved. The CDR3 loop reads CASSPFDPGGTYNEQFF. The CDR3 DNA reads TGTGCCAGCAGCCCCTTCGACCCCGGCGGAACTTACAATGAGCAGTTCTTC. Supplemented by reference TRBV7-3 and TRBJ2-1, the full variable domain reads GAGVSQTPSNKVTEKGKYVELRCDPISGHTALYWYRQSLGQGPEFLIYFQGTGAADDSGLPNDRFFAVRPEGSVSTLKIQRTERGDSAVYLCASSPFDPGGTYNEQFFGPGTRLTVL.